This T cell receptor (beta chain) was observed in a study of T cell responses to AZD1222 COVID-19 vaccine. TCRdb's copy holds only in-frame clones and misses some; the assay was immunoSEQ multiplex PCR. The profile shows around 120,000 clones, approximately 93% of them singletons. In this sample, this clone turned up once. Its specificity is unknown. The CDR3 sequence is 17 residues long. The J segment lost 1 base and the V segment lost 6 bases, leaving 10 bases of the junction unmatched. Per the germline V gene, CDR1 is MNHEY and CDR2 is SVGEGT. Study-level points and caveats: Females made up more of the donors, who were largely white British, and clonal diversity may have come out too low. Close to half of all spike-specific TCRs reportedly target regions of the variants that are unmutated.

The rearrangement joins TRBV6-2 or TRBV6-3 to TRBJ1-5; 9 bases agree with TRBD1. This specimen consisted of peripheral blood, obtained on day 0 of AZD1222 vaccination. The TCR originated in an adult in good health. CDR3 residues: CASSYKQGAASNQPQHF. CDR3 sequence (DNA): TGTGCCAGCAGCTATAAACAGGGGGCCGCAAGCAATCAGCCCCAGCATTTT.